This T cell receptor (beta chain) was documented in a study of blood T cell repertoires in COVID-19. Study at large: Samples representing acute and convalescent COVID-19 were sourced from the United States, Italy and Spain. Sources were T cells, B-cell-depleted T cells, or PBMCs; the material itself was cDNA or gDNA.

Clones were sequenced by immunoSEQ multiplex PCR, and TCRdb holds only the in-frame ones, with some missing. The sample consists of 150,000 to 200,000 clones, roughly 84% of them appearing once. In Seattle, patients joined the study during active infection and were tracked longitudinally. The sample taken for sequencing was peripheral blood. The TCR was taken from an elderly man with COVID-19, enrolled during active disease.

CDR3 protein: CASSLEGQGRSGANVLTF. DNA of the CDR3: TGTGCCAGCAGCTTAGAGGGACAGGGAAGGTCTGGGGCCAACGTCCTGACTTTC. The rearrangement links TRBV7-8 to TRBJ2-6; TRBD1 agrees at 9 bases. CDR3 length equals 18 residues. V shed 1 base and J 1 base; nucleotides not matched to a gene: 5. Germline V gene lookup returns CDR1 SGHVS and CDR2 FQNEAQ.